A selection of T cell receptor beta chains follows, all from one sample in a study of control samples from healthy donors and cancer patients. Here immunoSEQ multiplex PCR was the method, and the copy in TCRdb shows in-frame clones only, minus some. This table holds about 190,000 clones, roughly 93% found once. The sequencing sample was made of blood. These receptors were collected from a man between 18 and 29 years old in good health. The CDR3 runs from the conserved cysteine through the conserved F or W. Each record gives: clone size, D gene, J gene, V gene, CDR3 DNA, CDR3 protein. D genes are given only for firm matches. The listing skips clone size in some rows; elsewhere it reads once, few, many or a size class.

NA,NA,TRBJ2-3,TRBV18,TGTGCCAGCTCACCATGGCAGAGCACAGATACGCAGTATTTT,CASSPWQSTDTQYF
NA,NA,TRBJ1-2,TRBV21-1,TGTGCCAGCAGCAAAGTAGGGGTGAGCGACTATGGCTACACCTTC,CASSKVGVSDYGYTF
NA,NA,TRBJ2-7,TRBV20-1,TGCAGTGCTTCCCCGAGGTTTGAGCAGTACTTC,CSASPRFEQYF
NA,NA,TRBJ1-1,TRBV5-1,TGCGCCAGCAGCTCGGGACCTCCCTATGACACTGAAGCTTTCTTT,CASSSGPPYDTEAFF
NA,NA,TRBJ2-3,TRBV30,TGTGCCTGGAAACGGGGCACAGATACGCAGTATTTT,CAWKRGTDTQYF
NA,TRBD1,TRBJ1-4,TRBV9,TGTGCCAGCAGCGAAGACAGGGGGAATGAAAAACTGTTTTTT,CASSEDRGNEKLFF
NA,NA,TRBJ1-3,TRBV2,TGTGCCAGCAGCGGCCAGGGTGCGGGAAACACCATATATTTT,CASSGQGAGNTIYF
NA,NA,TRBJ1-6,TRBV6-5,TGTGCCAGCAGGCAAGGGGGTGAGGGTTCACCCCTCCACTTT,CASRQGGEGSPLHF
NA,NA,TRBJ2-3,TRBV2,TGTGCCCCGACGGGAGTACGCACGGATACGCAGTATTTT,CAPTGVRTDTQYF
NA,NA,TRBJ1-2,TRBV19,TGTGCCAGTAGTATAGAAGCGATCGGCTCAAACTATGGCTACACCTTC,CASSIEAIGSNYGYTF
NA,TRBD1,TRBJ2-7,TRBV5-8,TGTGCCAGCAACCAAGGACAGGACGGCGAGCAGTACTTC,CASNQGQDGEQYF
NA,NA,TRBJ1-4,TRBV15,TGTGCCACCAGCAGCCGGGAAAAACTGTTTTTT,CATSSREKLFF
NA,NA,TRBJ1-5,TRBV14,TGTGCCAGCAGCAAGGGCAGGACAAGCAATCAGCCCCAGCATTTT,CASSKGRTSNQPQHF
NA,NA,TRBJ2-5,TRBV3-1/TRBV3-2,TGTGCCAGCAGCCAAGAGGTTGAAGCGTCTGGAGGGACCCAGTACTTC,CASSQEVEASGGTQYF
NA,TRBD2,TRBJ2-5,TRBV2,TGTGCCAGTGAGCCTGTTAGCGGGGCCTCGGAGACCCAGTACTTC,CASEPVSGASETQYF
NA,NA,TRBJ1-1,TRBV12-5,TGTGCTAGTGCCCAGGGACGGTTGAACACTGAAGCTTTCTTT,CASAQGRLNTEAFF
NA,TRBD2,TRBJ2-5,TRBV15,TGTGCCACCAGCAGAGATAGGGGACTAGCCGGCGAGACCCAGTACTTC,CATSRDRGLAGETQYF
NA,TRBD2,TRBJ2-1,TRBV6-6,TGTGCCAGCAGTTACTCAGGTCGGGGGGGCCTGGAAGAGCAGTTCTTC,CASSYSGRGGLEEQFF
NA,NA,TRBJ1-2,TRBV5-1,TGCGCCAGCAGCTGGGGAGGACGGGACTATGGCTACACCTTC,CASSWGGRDYGYTF
once,NA,TRBJ2-2,TRBV30,TGTGCCTGGAGGGGTCTAGTATCCACCGGGGAGCTGTTTTTT,CAWRGLVSTGELFF
NA,NA,TRBJ1-6,TRBV13,TGTGCCAGCAGCCTAGCCGGGGACTATAATTCACCCCTCCACTTT,CASSLAGDYNSPLHF
NA,TRBD1,TRBJ1-2,TRBV3-1/TRBV3-2,TGTGCCAGCAGCCACACCGGGACAGAGAACTATGGCTACACCTTC,CASSHTGTENYGYTF
few,NA,TRBJ1-5,TRBV7-8,TGTGCCAGCAGCTTACTTAGCAGGGCTCAGCCCCAGCATTTT,CASSLLSRAQPQHF
once,NA,TRBJ2-5,TRBV4-2,TGTGCCAGCAGCCAAGATCGGAGAGAGACTAGCTGGGGGCCAGAGACCCAGTACTTC,CASSQDRRETSWGPETQYF
NA,NA,TRBJ1-4,TRBV12-3/TRBV12-4,TGTGCCAGCAGCCGTCAACGGGGTGAAAAACTGTTTTTT,CASSRQRGEKLFF
NA,TRBD1,TRBJ1-4,TRBV7-2,TGTGCCAGCAGCTGGGACAGGGCCGCAATTGATGAAAAACTGTTTTTT,CASSWDRAAIDEKLFF
once,TRBD1,TRBJ1-5,TRBV19,TGTGCCAGTAGGGAACAGGGGCTGTTAGCTCAGCCCCAGCATTTT,CASREQGLLAQPQHF
NA,NA,TRBJ2-3,TRBV4-2,TGTGCCAGCAGCCAGGCCGACACAGATACGCAGTATTTT,CASSQADTDTQYF
NA,NA,TRBJ1-2,TRBV5-1,TGCGCCAGCAGCTCCGGGACGGGGGGCTTGTATGACTATGGCTACACCTTC,CASSSGTGGLYDYGYTF